A selection of T cell receptor beta chains follows, all from one sample in a study of neurological immune-mediated disorders. MiXCR, run by TCRdb on the 5' RACE reads, gives a single entry per CDR3 protein. The repertoire holds 85,000 to 90,000 distinct CDR3 sequences, with around 3.5% as singletons. Sequenced: PBMCs. The receptors were sampled from a woman in her forties or fifties with multiple sclerosis. The CDR3 runs from the conserved cysteine through the conserved F or W. Each record gives: J gene, clone size, CDR3 length, D gene, V gene, CDR3 DNA, CDR3 protein. A D gene is named only where the DNA matches it firmly. Size is omitted from some rows. Given values are once, few, many or a class for expanded clones.

j_gene: TRBJ1-6; abundance: many; len: 21; d_gene: .; v_gene: TRBV6-6; CDR3nt: TGTGCCAGCAGTTACGGGCAGGCGCTACCATCGCCAAGCTCCTATAATTCACCCCTCCACTTT; CDR3aa: CASSYGQALPSPSSYNSPLHF
j_gene: TRBJ2-7; abundance: many; len: 12; d_gene: TRBD1; v_gene: TRBV7-9; CDR3nt: TGTGCCAGCAGCCGACAGGGCTACGAGCAGTACTTC; CDR3aa: CASSRQGYEQYF
j_gene: TRBJ2-5; abundance: many; len: 12; d_gene: .; v_gene: TRBV7-9; CDR3nt: TGTGCCAGCAGCTTTGGGACAGAGACCCAGTACTTC; CDR3aa: CASSFGTETQYF
j_gene: TRBJ1-4; abundance: many; len: 15; d_gene: .; v_gene: TRBV7-9; CDR3nt: TGTGCCAGCAGCTCCCCGACTCTGGCGAGGGAAAAACTGTTTTTT; CDR3aa: CASSSPTLAREKLFF
j_gene: TRBJ1-5; abundance: many; len: 13; d_gene: .; v_gene: TRBV5-6; CDR3nt: TGTGCCAGCAGTTATGATCCTTGGCAGCCCCAGCATTTT; CDR3aa: CASSYDPWQPQHF
j_gene: TRBJ1-6; abundance: many; len: 14; d_gene: .; v_gene: TRBV20-1; CDR3nt: TGCAGTGCTAGAGTAGTGTGGAATAATTCACCCCTCCACTTT; CDR3aa: CSARVVWNNSPLHF
j_gene: TRBJ2-5; abundance: many; len: 18; d_gene: TRBD2; v_gene: TRBV4-2; CDR3nt: TGTGCCAGCAGCCAAGACTCCTTTTTTAGCGGGGGAAGGGAGACCCAGTACTTC; CDR3aa: CASSQDSFFSGGRETQYF
j_gene: TRBJ1-6; abundance: many; len: 14; d_gene: .; v_gene: TRBV5-6; CDR3nt: TGTGCCAGCAGCCACATCTCCTATAATTCACCCCTCCACTTT; CDR3aa: CASSHISYNSPLHF
j_gene: TRBJ1-5; abundance: many; len: 17; d_gene: .; v_gene: TRBV7-2; CDR3nt: TGTGCCAGCAGCTTTAGGGTGTCCGAGTATAGCAATCAGCCCCAGCATTTT; CDR3aa: CASSFRVSEYSNQPQHF
j_gene: TRBJ1-2; abundance: many; len: 17; d_gene: .; v_gene: TRBV6-6; CDR3nt: TGTGCCAGCAGTCAAACCCCCCGGGGGATCTTAAACTATGGCTACACCTTC; CDR3aa: CASSQTPRGILNYGYTF
j_gene: TRBJ1-6; abundance: many; len: 14; d_gene: TRBD1; v_gene: TRBV20-1; CDR3nt: TGCAGTGCTAGCGACAGGGGCCTGAATTCACCCCTCCACTTT; CDR3aa: CSASDRGLNSPLHF
j_gene: TRBJ2-7; abundance: many; len: 13; d_gene: TRBD2; v_gene: TRBV20-1; CDR3nt: TGCAGTGCTGGACTAGCGGGGGCCTACGAGCAGTACTTC; CDR3aa: CSAGLAGAYEQYF
j_gene: TRBJ2-5; abundance: many; len: 14; d_gene: .; v_gene: TRBV29-1; CDR3nt: TGCAGCGTTGAAGATCGGGTGGGTGCCAGGACCCAGTACTTC; CDR3aa: CSVEDRVGARTQYF
j_gene: TRBJ1-6; abundance: many; len: 15; d_gene: .; v_gene: TRBV27; CDR3nt: TGTGCCAGCAGTTCCGGATCCACTCATAATTCACCCCTCCACTTT; CDR3aa: CASSSGSTHNSPLHF
j_gene: TRBJ1-2; abundance: many; len: 14; d_gene: .; v_gene: TRBV29-1; CDR3nt: TGCAGCGTTGTGAGTCAGGAAGCTACCTATGGCTACACCTTC; CDR3aa: CSVVSQEATYGYTF
j_gene: TRBJ1-6; abundance: many; len: 13; d_gene: .; v_gene: TRBV5-1; CDR3nt: TGCGCCAGCAGCTTGGAATTCAGCTCACCCCTCCACTTT; CDR3aa: CASSLEFSSPLHF
j_gene: TRBJ1-6; abundance: few; len: 15; d_gene: .; v_gene: TRBV20-1; CDR3nt: TGCAGTGCTAGACGCAACCGGGACAAGAATTCACCCCTCCACTTT; CDR3aa: CSARRNRDKNSPLHF
j_gene: TRBJ2-7; abundance: many; len: 15; d_gene: TRBD2; v_gene: TRBV20-1; CDR3nt: TGCAGTGCTAGAGGCCAGCGGGGACGCTCCTACGAGCAGTACTTC; CDR3aa: CSARGQRGRSYEQYF
j_gene: TRBJ2-2; abundance: many; len: 15; d_gene: .; v_gene: TRBV5-5; CDR3nt: TGTGCCAGCAGCTTGGGGAGAACCACCACCGGGGAGCTGTTTTTT; CDR3aa: CASSLGRTTTGELFF
j_gene: TRBJ2-7; abundance: many; len: 13; d_gene: .; v_gene: TRBV12-3/TRBV12-4; CDR3nt: TGTGCCAGCATGTTGTGGACGTCGAGCGAGCAGTACTTC; CDR3aa: CASMLWTSSEQYF
j_gene: TRBJ1-1; abundance: many; len: 12; d_gene: .; v_gene: TRBV29-1; CDR3nt: TGCAGCTTCTCAGGGCTGGACACTGAAGCTTTCTTT; CDR3aa: CSFSGLDTEAFF
j_gene: TRBJ2-7; abundance: few; len: 15; d_gene: .; v_gene: TRBV28; CDR3nt: TGTGCCAGCAACATGCATGGGGGACCCGGCTCCGAGCAGTACTTC; CDR3aa: CASNMHGGPGSEQYF
j_gene: TRBJ2-2; abundance: many; len: 17; d_gene: TRBD2; v_gene: TRBV20-1; CDR3nt: TGCAGTGCTAGAGGCCCCGGACTAGCGGGGTACACCGGGGAGCTGTTTTTT; CDR3aa: CSARGPGLAGYTGELFF
j_gene: TRBJ1-3; abundance: many; len: 15; d_gene: .; v_gene: TRBV20-1; CDR3nt: TGCAGTGCTACCCAAGGGGGGGGCTCTGGAAACACCATATATTTT; CDR3aa: CSATQGGGSGNTIYF
j_gene: TRBJ2-7; abundance: many; len: 15; d_gene: .; v_gene: TRBV27; CDR3nt: TGTGCCAGCAGTTTTGGCAGGCTTCCCTCCTACGAGCAGTACTTC; CDR3aa: CASSFGRLPSYEQYF
j_gene: TRBJ2-1; abundance: many; len: 15; d_gene: TRBD2; v_gene: TRBV20-1; CDR3nt: TGCAGTGCTAGAGGCGCGGGGGACTTCCTCAATGAGCAGTTCTTC; CDR3aa: CSARGAGDFLNEQFF
j_gene: TRBJ1-2; abundance: many; len: 13; d_gene: .; v_gene: TRBV10-3; CDR3nt: TGTGCCATCAGTGAACGACAAAACTATGGCTACACCTTC; CDR3aa: CAISERQNYGYTF
j_gene: TRBJ2-7; abundance: many; len: 15; d_gene: .; v_gene: TRBV12-3/TRBV12-4; CDR3nt: TGTGCCAGCACCCTTCAGGTACAGAATACCTACGAGCAGTACTTC; CDR3aa: CASTLQVQNTYEQYF
j_gene: TRBJ2-2; abundance: many; len: 12; d_gene: .; v_gene: TRBV28; CDR3nt: TGTGCCAGCAGTTTATTGGGCGGGGAGCTGTTTTTT; CDR3aa: CASSLLGGELFF
j_gene: TRBJ2-1; abundance: many; len: 18; d_gene: TRBD2; v_gene: TRBV20-1; CDR3nt: TGCAGTGCTACAAGGACTAGCGGGGGGGTTAGCTCCTACAATGAGCAGTTCTTC; CDR3aa: CSATRTSGGVSSYNEQFF
j_gene: TRBJ2-3; abundance: many; len: 15; d_gene: .; v_gene: TRBV4-2; CDR3nt: TGTGCCAGCAGCCAAGCGGGCCAGGGAGCAAGTACGCAGTATTTT; CDR3aa: CASSQAGQGASTQYF
j_gene: TRBJ2-5; abundance: many; len: 13; d_gene: TRBD1; v_gene: TRBV12-3/TRBV12-4; CDR3nt: TGTGCCAGCAGTCCCGGTCGACAGGGAGCACAGTACTTC; CDR3aa: CASSPGRQGAQYF
j_gene: TRBJ1-1; abundance: many; len: 13; d_gene: .; v_gene: TRBV18; CDR3nt: TGTGCCAGCTCCCTCAAAATGAACACTGAAGCTTTCTTT; CDR3aa: CASSLKMNTEAFF
j_gene: TRBJ1-2; abundance: many; len: 14; d_gene: TRBD1; v_gene: TRBV20-1; CDR3nt: TGCAGTGCTAGAGATCGGAGGGGGCTCTCTGGCTACACCTTC; CDR3aa: CSARDRRGLSGYTF
j_gene: TRBJ1-4; abundance: many; len: 14; d_gene: .; v_gene: TRBV10-2; CDR3nt: TGCGCCAGCAGTGAGAGGAGGGAGGGCGAAAAACTGTTTTTT; CDR3aa: CASSERREGEKLFF
j_gene: TRBJ2-1; abundance: many; len: 16; d_gene: TRBD1; v_gene: TRBV20-1; CDR3nt: TGCAGTGCCAGAGACAGGGCCCGCTTCTCCTACAATGAGCAGTTCTTC; CDR3aa: CSARDRARFSYNEQFF
j_gene: TRBJ2-2; abundance: many; len: 15; d_gene: TRBD2; v_gene: TRBV5-1; CDR3nt: TGCGCCAGCAGCTTCGGGACTAGCAGCACCGGGGAGCTGTTTTTT; CDR3aa: CASSFGTSSTGELFF
j_gene: TRBJ1-2; abundance: many; len: 14; d_gene: .; v_gene: TRBV20-1; CDR3nt: TGCAGTGCTAGAGAGACAGAAATAGCATATGGCTACACCTTC; CDR3aa: CSARETEIAYGYTF
j_gene: TRBJ2-2; abundance: many; len: 14; d_gene: .; v_gene: TRBV5-1; CDR3nt: TGCGCCAGCAGCTTGCAGGGGAACACCGGGGAGCTGTTTTTT; CDR3aa: CASSLQGNTGELFF
j_gene: TRBJ1-1; abundance: many; len: 15; d_gene: .; v_gene: TRBV15; CDR3nt: TGTGCCACCAGCAGAGATAGGACAGAGAACACTGAAGCTTTCTTT; CDR3aa: CATSRDRTENTEAFF
j_gene: TRBJ2-7; abundance: many; len: 15; d_gene: .; v_gene: TRBV6-5; CDR3nt: TGTGCCAGCAGTTACTCCGGAGGGGGCGTCTACGAGCAGTACTTC; CDR3aa: CASSYSGGGVYEQYF
j_gene: TRBJ2-5; abundance: many; len: 16; d_gene: TRBD2; v_gene: TRBV10-3; CDR3nt: TGTGCCATCAGTGAGCGGGCAGCGGGGGAGGGAAAGACCCAGTACTTC; CDR3aa: CAISERAAGEGKTQYF
j_gene: TRBJ1-2; abundance: many; len: 14; d_gene: .; v_gene: TRBV15; CDR3nt: TGTGCCACCAGCCGTCCGATGCAGATCTATGGCTACACCTTC; CDR3aa: CATSRPMQIYGYTF
j_gene: TRBJ2-1; abundance: many; len: 15; d_gene: TRBD2; v_gene: TRBV7-9; CDR3nt: TGTGCCAGCAGCTTAGTGTCTAGCGGTGGCAATGAGCAGTTCTTC; CDR3aa: CASSLVSSGGNEQFF
j_gene: TRBJ2-6; abundance: few; len: 17; d_gene: .; v_gene: TRBV4-2; CDR3nt: TGTGCCAGCAGCCAGAGGGTGGCCAGCTCTGGGGCCAACGTCCTGACTTTC; CDR3aa: CASSQRVASSGANVLTF
j_gene: TRBJ1-1; abundance: many; len: 11; d_gene: .; v_gene: TRBV10-3; CDR3nt: TGTGCCATACGAGGGGGCACTGAAGCTTTCTTT; CDR3aa: CAIRGGTEAFF
j_gene: TRBJ2-7; abundance: many; len: 12; d_gene: .; v_gene: TRBV12-3/TRBV12-4; CDR3nt: TGTGCCAGCAGAGGTCGTAGTTACGAGCAGTACTTC; CDR3aa: CASRGRSYEQYF
j_gene: TRBJ1-5; abundance: many; len: 14; d_gene: .; v_gene: TRBV7-9; CDR3nt: TGTGCCAGCAGCTTAGGAACCGTGACGCCGCCCCAGCATTTT; CDR3aa: CASSLGTVTPPQHF
j_gene: TRBJ1-1; abundance: few; len: 12; d_gene: .; v_gene: TRBV6-2/TRBV6-3; CDR3nt: TGTGCCAGCAGTTACCAGACTACTGAAGCTTTCTTT; CDR3aa: CASSYQTTEAFF
j_gene: TRBJ1-5; abundance: many; len: 14; d_gene: .; v_gene: TRBV7-6; CDR3nt: TGTGCCAGCAGCCCCGGAGGGGGATATCAGCCCCAGCATTTT; CDR3aa: CASSPGGGYQPQHF
j_gene: TRBJ2-5; abundance: many; len: 13; d_gene: .; v_gene: TRBV4-1; CDR3nt: TGCGCCAGCAGCCACGGGGTTAGGGAGACCCAGTACTTC; CDR3aa: CASSHGVRETQYF
j_gene: TRBJ2-3; abundance: many; len: 14; d_gene: .; v_gene: TRBV12-3/TRBV12-4; CDR3nt: TGTGCCAGCAGCCGGGACTTTATCACAGATACGCAGTATTTT; CDR3aa: CASSRDFITDTQYF
j_gene: TRBJ2-5; abundance: many; len: 14; d_gene: .; v_gene: TRBV2; CDR3nt: TGTGCCAGCAGTCGGACAGCGACCCAAGAGACCCAGTACTTC; CDR3aa: CASSRTATQETQYF
j_gene: TRBJ1-6; abundance: .; len: 13; d_gene: .; v_gene: TRBV14; CDR3nt: TGTGCCAGCAGCCAAGATATTTCGGGGGCCCTCCACTTT; CDR3aa: CASSQDISGALHF
j_gene: TRBJ2-5; abundance: many; len: 15; d_gene: .; v_gene: TRBV5-1; CDR3nt: TGCGCCAGCAGCACCCAGGGGACTCCCCAAGAGACCCAGTACTTC; CDR3aa: CASSTQGTPQETQYF
j_gene: TRBJ2-6; abundance: many; len: 17; d_gene: .; v_gene: TRBV3-1; CDR3nt: TGTGCCAGCAGCCCCCAGGCGTTTGGACCTGGGGCCAACGTCCTGACTTTC; CDR3aa: CASSPQAFGPGANVLTF
j_gene: TRBJ2-5; abundance: many; len: 13; d_gene: .; v_gene: TRBV7-2; CDR3nt: TGTGCCAGCAGCTTAATGGGGGGGCAGACCCAGTACTTC; CDR3aa: CASSLMGGQTQYF
j_gene: TRBJ1-3; abundance: many; len: 11; d_gene: .; v_gene: TRBV6-6; CDR3nt: TGTGCCAGCAGTTACCCCCCGATCATATATTTT; CDR3aa: CASSYPPIIYF
j_gene: TRBJ2-5; abundance: many; len: 16; d_gene: .; v_gene: TRBV7-3; CDR3nt: TGTGCCAGCAGCTTAAGCTCAGGGGTGGGTTCAGAGACCCAGTACTTC; CDR3aa: CASSLSSGVGSETQYF
j_gene: TRBJ1-1; abundance: many; len: 13; d_gene: .; v_gene: TRBV20-1; CDR3nt: TGCAGTGCTTTCCGGGGAATGAACACTGAAGCTTTCTTT; CDR3aa: CSAFRGMNTEAFF